This T cell receptor beta chain originates from a study of somatic mutations in cytotoxic T cells in rheumatoid arthritis (dated by TCRdb to 2017 to 2019). In terms of the full investigation: Right after diagnosis and prior to the start of any treatment, more than 25 ml EDTA of peripheral blood was drawn from patients. To characterize clonality, the study used TCRB deep sequencing while asking whether somatic mutations are carried by expanded CD8+ T-cell clones in newly diagnosed, untreated rheumatoid arthritis. TCRB deep sequencing covered about 60 patients with rheumatoid arthritis along with around 20 healthy controls. A FACSAria II or Sony SH800 was used to flow-sort some V beta antibody-stained T-cell populations at nearly 100% purity, and TCRB sequencing was also done on sorted V beta1+ cells. Patients and controls did not essentially differ in median age, which was nearly identical between the groups. The research as a whole found: In about an eighth of the roughly 60 patients, more than 20% of CD8+ cells belonged to the largest CD8+ clone, while several identical CD8+ TCRB sequences were shared between blood and synovial fluid. It was unknown which antigens the expanded CD8+ clones targeted, and their absence from virus-specific databases did not exclude viral specificity. An increase of CD8+ clonality with age was seen in patients (Spearman r ≈ 0.49) but not in healthy controls. No adjustment for multiple comparisons was made for the slight TRBV07 underrepresentation in patients. CD8+ T-cell clonality in rheumatoid arthritis patients was not significantly different from that in age-matched healthy controls.

Sequences MDHEN (CDR1) and SYDVKM (CDR2) are obtained from the germline V gene. The CDR3 has 16 amino acids, counting the end cysteine and phenylalanine. Only the CDR3 region is kept as DNA, spanning 48 bases read in frame from base 1. Trimming at the junction amounts to 5 bases on V and 0 bases on J, and the germline ends lie 11 bases apart. Positive magnetic bead selection on an AutoMACS was used to isolate CD4+ and CD8+ cells, with flow cytometry used to check purity. Clonal expansions were first screened by flow cytometry with a TCR V beta antibody panel, then characterized by TCRB deep sequencing of sorted CD8+ fractions. Peripheral blood mononuclear cells were obtained using density gradient separation with Ficoll-Paque PLUS. Nucleospin Tissue or Tissue XS kits were used to extract DNA from CD4-enriched, CD8-enriched or PBMC samples, and a Qubit 2.0 fluorometer was used for quantification.

Sequencing of TCRB CDR3 was done on genomic DNA with the immunoSEQ assay. The source study handled its data this way. Published virus-specific TCRB sequences were compared with patient CD8+ clones larger than 1%, and only a few matches were found. Only productive TCRB rearrangements were included in the analyses. Clonality was expressed as a Shannon entropy-based productive clonality index, with each clone defined by a unique TCRB CDR3 sequence. Repertoire overlap between two samples was calculated from the template counts of each clone relative to total templates per sample. Flow cytometry-measured V-gene usage correlated with V-gene usage from TCRB sequencing, with a Spearman r of 0.55 to 0.7. What TCRdb holds here is the immuneACCESS table cut down to in-frame rearrangements. Part of the clones is not present; checked against another copy, under half of the missing clones reflect an unresolved V gene, and the others are unexplained. The V and J calls and clone size come from that table; D and trimming were worked out from the DNA. The sample yields more than 9,000 clones; more than 65% were counted once. The ten most abundant clones make up roughly two fifths of the sample.

In the case of this clone: Its recognized antigen is unknown. Base qualities are not recorded, but no much larger clone differs from it by a single base.

The sequencing sample was made of CD8+ T cells sorted from blood. The chain couples TRBV28 to TRBJ2-6; a confident D gene designation cannot be given. This TCR was recovered from an adult with rheumatoid arthritis. The DNA sequence follows: TGTGCCAGCAGTCCTCCGGATTACTCTGGGGCCAACGTCCTGACTTTC. It specifies CASSPPDYSGANVLTF. Beyond the CDR3, the reference TRBV28 and TRBJ2-6 genes provide the residues; the full variable domain reads: DVKVTQSSRYLVKRTGEKVFLECVQDMDHENMFWYRQDPGLGLRLIYFSYDVKMKEKGDIPEGYSVSREKKERFSLILESASTNQTSMYLCASSPPDYSGANVLTFGAGSRLTVL.